These T cell receptor beta chains were read from a single sample in a study of blood T cell repertoires in COVID-19. Clones were read by immunoSEQ multiplex PCR, and TCRdb kept only the in-frame ones, dropping some. The sample carries 150,000 to 200,000 clones, approximately 80% recorded once. Specimen: PBMCs or T cells enriched from blood (not recorded which). These receptors were collected from a man between 45 and 60 years old who had recovered from COVID-19. Each CDR3 is given without its conserved first and last residue. Fields, in order: clone size, V gene, CDR3 protein. The size entry is marked missing in some rows and otherwise reads once, few, many or a size class.

clone size: NA; V gene: TRBV5-6; CDR3 protein: ASSFSGTNNQPQH
clone size: NA; V gene: TRBV6-5; CDR3 protein: ASSLQGRQY
clone size: NA; V gene: TRBV4-1; CDR3 protein: ASSPPAGGIGQPQH
clone size: once; V gene: TRBV7-2; CDR3 protein: ASSLGVRAAPGGYT
clone size: NA; V gene: TRBV7-2; CDR3 protein: ASSLISGGAYNEQF
clone size: once; V gene: TRBV6-2/TRBV6-3; CDR3 protein: ASSPSGGETQY
clone size: NA; V gene: TRBV10-2; CDR3 protein: ASVGGPNEKLF
clone size: NA; V gene: TRBV28; CDR3 protein: ASSSGTGEGDYGYT
clone size: NA; V gene: TRBV5-4; CDR3 protein: ASSSLAGGGDEQF
clone size: NA; V gene: TRBV7-9; CDR3 protein: ASSSRETGTNYGYT
clone size: NA; V gene: TRBV5-1; CDR3 protein: ASCLGRGGGPTETQY
clone size: NA; V gene: TRBV4-1; CDR3 protein: ASSQDMTEERNYGYT
clone size: NA; V gene: TRBV7-9; CDR3 protein: ASSTMQGNTGELF
clone size: NA; V gene: TRBV30; CDR3 protein: ALRGAGGTDTQY
clone size: NA; V gene: TRBV2; CDR3 protein: ASSPGLNTEAF
clone size: once; V gene: TRBV18; CDR3 protein: ASSPKQGLGSPLH
clone size: once; V gene: TRBV6-6; CDR3 protein: ASRTDRQEGKLF
clone size: few; V gene: TRBV4-3; CDR3 protein: ASSQLGAPENEQF
clone size: NA; V gene: TRBV29-1; CDR3 protein: SVEGPAGGFSGYT
clone size: NA; V gene: TRBV5-1; CDR3 protein: ASSLAGTYSYNEQF